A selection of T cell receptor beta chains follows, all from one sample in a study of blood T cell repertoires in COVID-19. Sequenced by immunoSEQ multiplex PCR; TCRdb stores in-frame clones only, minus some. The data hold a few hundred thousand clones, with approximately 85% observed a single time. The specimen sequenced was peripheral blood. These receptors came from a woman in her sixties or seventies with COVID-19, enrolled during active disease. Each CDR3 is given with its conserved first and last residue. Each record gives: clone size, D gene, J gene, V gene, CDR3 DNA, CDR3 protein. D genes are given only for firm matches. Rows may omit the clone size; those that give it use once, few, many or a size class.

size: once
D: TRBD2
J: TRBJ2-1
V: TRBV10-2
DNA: TGCGCCAGCCGGACTAGCGGGATCTACAGTGAGCAGTTCTTC
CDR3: CASRTSGIYSEQFF

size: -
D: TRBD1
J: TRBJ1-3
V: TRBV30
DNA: TGTGCCCTTACAGGGGAAGCTGGAAACACCATATATTTT
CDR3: CALTGEAGNTIYF

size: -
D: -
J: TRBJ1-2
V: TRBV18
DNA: TGTGCCAGCTCACGAGAACAGGATCCCCTTTACGGCTACACCTTC
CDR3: CASSREQDPLYGYTF

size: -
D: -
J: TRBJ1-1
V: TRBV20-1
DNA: TGCAGTGCCGTAGGCGGGCCGGAAGCTTTCTTT
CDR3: CSAVGGPEAFF

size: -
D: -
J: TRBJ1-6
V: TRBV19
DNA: TGTGCCAGTATGGAGAGCTCCTATAATTCACCCCTCCACTTT
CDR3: CASMESSYNSPLHF

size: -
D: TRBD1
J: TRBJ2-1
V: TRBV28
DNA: TGTGCCAGCAGTCCCCCTCCGACAGGGAATCATCAGCAGTTCTTC
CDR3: CASSPPPTGNHQQFF

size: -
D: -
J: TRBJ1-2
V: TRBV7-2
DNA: TGTGCCAGCAGCTTAGGGGTCGGGGTCGGGGGCTATGGCTACACCTTC
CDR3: CASSLGVGVGGYGYTF

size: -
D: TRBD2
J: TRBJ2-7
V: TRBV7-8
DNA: TGTGCCAGCAGCTTAGTGCCCCGGGGGGAAGGCCACGAGCAGTACTTC
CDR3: CASSLVPRGEGHEQYF

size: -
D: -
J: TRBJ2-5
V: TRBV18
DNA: TGTGCCAGCTCACCAGGACAACGGCAAGAGACCCAGTACTTC
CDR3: CASSPGQRQETQYF

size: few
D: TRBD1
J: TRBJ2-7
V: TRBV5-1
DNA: TGCGCCAGCAGCTCGGGACAGGGGAAGACCCAGTTCTCCTACGAGCAGTACTTC
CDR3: CASSSGQGKTQFSYEQYF

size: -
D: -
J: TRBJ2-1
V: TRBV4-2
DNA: TGTGCCAGCAGCCGGAGGAATGGGGATGAGCAGTTCTTC
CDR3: CASSRRNGDEQFF

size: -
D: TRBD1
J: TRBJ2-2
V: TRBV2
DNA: TGTGCCAGCAGTAACGGACAGGGCCCCGGGGAGCTGTTTTTT
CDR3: CASSNGQGPGELFF

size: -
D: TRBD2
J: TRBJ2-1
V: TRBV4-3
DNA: TGCGCCAGCAGCCCATCTAGCGGGGGGCTCGACAATGAGCAGTTCTTC
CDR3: CASSPSSGGLDNEQFF

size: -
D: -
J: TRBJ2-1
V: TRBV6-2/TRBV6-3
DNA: TGTGCCAGCAGTTACGACCGGGAGTCCTCCTACAATGAGCAGTTCTTC
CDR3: CASSYDRESSYNEQFF

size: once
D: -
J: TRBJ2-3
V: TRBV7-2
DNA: TGTGCCAGCAGCTTAGCAAGCCCAGATACGCAGTATTTT
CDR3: CASSLASPDTQYF

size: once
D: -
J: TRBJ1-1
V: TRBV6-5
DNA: TGTGCCAGCAGTTACACCAGACAGAACACTGAAGCTTTCTTT
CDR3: CASSYTRQNTEAFF

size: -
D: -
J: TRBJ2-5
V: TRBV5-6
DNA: TGTGCCAGCAGCTTGGCCAGTTTCATCGTTGGCAGGGTAGGGGAGACCCAGTACTTC
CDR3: CASSLASFIVGRVGETQYF

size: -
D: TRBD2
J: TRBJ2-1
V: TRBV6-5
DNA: TGTGCCAGTCGCCACTCGGGAGGCGACAATGAGCAGTTCTTC
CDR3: CASRHSGGDNEQFF

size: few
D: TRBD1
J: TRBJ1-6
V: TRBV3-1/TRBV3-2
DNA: TGTGCCAGCAGCCGCGCGACAGGGGAATCACCCCTCCACTTT
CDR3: CASSRATGESPLHF

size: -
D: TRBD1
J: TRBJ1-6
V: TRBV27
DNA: TGTGCCAGCAGCAAGACAGGGGGTGAAAATTCACCCCTCCACTTT
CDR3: CASSKTGGENSPLHF

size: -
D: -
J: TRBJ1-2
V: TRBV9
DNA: TGTGCCAGCGCAACCGCGGCAGAATTAAACTATGGCTACACCTTC
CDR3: CASATAAELNYGYTF

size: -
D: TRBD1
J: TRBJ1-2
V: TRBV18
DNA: TGTGCCAGCTCACGACGGACAGGGTTGGGCTACACCTTC
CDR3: CASSRRTGLGYTF

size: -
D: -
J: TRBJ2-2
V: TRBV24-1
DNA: TGTGCCACCAGTGATTTATTCCCAGGCAACACCGGGGAGCTGTTTTTT
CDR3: CATSDLFPGNTGELFF

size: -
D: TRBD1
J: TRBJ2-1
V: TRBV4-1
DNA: TGCGCCAGCAGCCAAGATGGGACAGGGGGCCGGTATGAGCAGTTCTTC
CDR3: CASSQDGTGGRYEQFF

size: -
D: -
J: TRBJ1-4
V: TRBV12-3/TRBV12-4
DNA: TGTGCCAGCAGAGTTGTCAGGGAAAAACTGTTTTTT
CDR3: CASRVVREKLFF

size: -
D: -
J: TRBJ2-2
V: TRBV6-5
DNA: TGTGCCAGCAGTTACTCCAGGGGCGGGGAGCTGTTTTTT
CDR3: CASSYSRGGELFF